These T cell receptor beta chains were read from a single sample in a study of T cells in Graves' hyperthyroidism and ophthalmopathy. TCRdb reanalysed the multiplex PCR reads using MiXCR and keeps one entry per CDR3 protein. The table records 500,000 to 600,000 distinct CDR3 sequences, approximately 15% of them present only once. The source material was blood. The receptors originated from a woman between 18 and 29 years old with Graves' hyperthyroidism. The conserved cysteine and the conserved F or W are not part of the CDR3 here.

TRBJ2-7,TRBV12-3/TRBV12-4,ASSFQRQGYEQY
TRBJ2-7,TRBV2,ASSQVALAGRGAYEQY
TRBJ1-2,TRBV29-1,SVSLPPGPFYGYT
TRBJ1-1,TRBV12-3/TRBV12-4,ASSLNQAF
TRBJ1-2,TRBV11-2,ASSGTGGLSYGYT
TRBJ1-2,TRBV6-2/TRBV6-3,ASSYLTDRDWVGYT
TRBJ2-7,TRBV6-1,ASSYGQNSYEQY
TRBJ1-4,TRBV5-5,ASSLGPTGINEKLF
TRBJ2-7,TRBV11-1,ASGWTGSYEQY
TRBJ2-5,TRBV20-1,SARGLQGPQETQY
TRBJ2-5,TRBV5-1,ASRINGETQY
TRBJ1-3,TRBV9,ASSVTGASGNTIY
TRBJ2-3,TRBV11-3,ASSFIQGKDTQY
TRBJ1-1,TRBV12-5,ASGLGGTGRANTEAF
TRBJ1-2,TRBV6-2/TRBV6-3,ASSYSGFGTLYT
TRBJ1-5,TRBV20-1,SARNTGRNQPQH
TRBJ1-6,TRBV7-9,ASSQDGTHSSPLH
TRBJ2-5,TRBV12-3/TRBV12-4,ASSPEGLAGAALETQY
TRBJ1-1,TRBV5-1,ASSLETGMRKAF
TRBJ1-1,TRBV6-6,ASSYGREGGGTEAF
TRBJ2-1,TRBV6-1,ASSEMGLAGVPRNEQF
TRBJ2-3,TRBV11-1,ASSLGDDQDTQY
TRBJ2-4,TRBV20-1,SAAGLPLAKNIQY
TRBJ2-7,TRBV7-9,ASSLQRLGSYEQY
TRBJ2-6,TRBV7-6,ASSLADRETGGANVLT
TRBJ2-1,TRBV9,ASSVAGGTHEQF
TRBJ2-2,TRBV20-1,SARDYSTGGNTGELF
TRBJ2-1,TRBV29-1,SVEDWQGQFDEQF
TRBJ2-3,TRBV11-2,ASSLVGVGTGQFSTDTQY
TRBJ2-7,TRBV20-1,SAPADRFYEQY
TRBJ2-1,TRBV3-1,ASSQDTRFGEQF
TRBJ1-5,TRBV4-1,ASSQALGTGGGDSKQPQH
TRBJ1-4,TRBV10-3,ATQKRQATNEKLF
TRBJ2-4,TRBV7-9,ASSYTLGVAKNIQY
TRBJ1-1,TRBV12-5,ASGLVHFWGNTEAF
TRBJ2-5,TRBV7-8,ASKRGGMETQY
TRBJ1-2,TRBV24-1,ATSAGHTYGYT
TRBJ1-4,TRBV20-1,SARNRELATNEKLF
TRBJ2-7,TRBV5-1,ASSVQGFNEQY
TRBJ1-5,TRBV6-2/TRBV6-3,ASSDTPDYPPNQPQH
TRBJ1-3,TRBV12-3/TRBV12-4,ASTLVGFSVLSGNTIY
TRBJ2-2,TRBV25-1,ASSDKLAGVTGELF
TRBJ2-7,TRBV5-5,ASSLASPEEQY
TRBJ2-3,TRBV30,AWSRGQSTDTQY
TRBJ2-7,TRBV13,ASSPGIGEQY
TRBJ2-1,TRBV6-1,ASSEPGAPRSNEQF
TRBJ2-3,TRBV4-2,ASSQDHSGSVADTQY
TRBJ2-3,TRBV20-1,SAAAAVTDTQY
TRBJ1-2,TRBV3-1,ASSQDNGYT
TRBJ2-3,TRBV7-2,ASEMGGATDTQY
TRBJ2-5,TRBV7-8,ASREGQGGRRETQY
TRBJ1-6,TRBV20-1,SAKVGQGSSPLH
TRBJ2-1,TRBV28,ASSTGTGVYNEQF